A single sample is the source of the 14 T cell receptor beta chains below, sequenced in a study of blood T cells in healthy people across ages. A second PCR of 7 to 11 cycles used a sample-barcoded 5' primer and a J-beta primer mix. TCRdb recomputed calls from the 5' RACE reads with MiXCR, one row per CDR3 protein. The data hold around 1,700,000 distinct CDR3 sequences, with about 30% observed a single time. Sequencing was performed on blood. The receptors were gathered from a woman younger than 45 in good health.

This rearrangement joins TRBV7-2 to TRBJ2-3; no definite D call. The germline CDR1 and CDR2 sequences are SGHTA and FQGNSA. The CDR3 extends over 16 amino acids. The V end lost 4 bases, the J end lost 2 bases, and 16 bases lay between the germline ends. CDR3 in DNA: TGTGCCAGCAGCTCCCAAAGTCAGACCTACACAGATACGCAGTATTTT. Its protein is CASSSQSQTYTDTQYF.

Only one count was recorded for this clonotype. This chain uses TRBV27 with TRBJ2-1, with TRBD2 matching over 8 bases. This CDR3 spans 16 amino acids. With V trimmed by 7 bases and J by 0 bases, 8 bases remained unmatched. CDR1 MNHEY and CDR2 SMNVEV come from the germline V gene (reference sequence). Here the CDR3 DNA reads TGTGCCAGCATTAACTCGGGGGGGCACTCCTACAATGAGCAGTTCTTC. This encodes CASINSGGHSYNEQFF.

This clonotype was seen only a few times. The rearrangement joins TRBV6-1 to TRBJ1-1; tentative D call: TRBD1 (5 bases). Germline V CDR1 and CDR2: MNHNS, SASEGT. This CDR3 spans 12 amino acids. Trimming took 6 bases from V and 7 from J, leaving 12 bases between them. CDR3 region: CASSAGTVEAFF. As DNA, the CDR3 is TGTGCCAGCAGCGCCGGGACGGTTGAAGCTTTCTTT.

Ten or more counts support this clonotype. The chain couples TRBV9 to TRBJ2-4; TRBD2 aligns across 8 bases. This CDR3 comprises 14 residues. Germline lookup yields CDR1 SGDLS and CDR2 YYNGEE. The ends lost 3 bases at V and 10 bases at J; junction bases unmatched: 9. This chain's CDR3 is CASSGGGLDVIQYF. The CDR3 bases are TGTGCCAGCAGCGGCGGGGGGCTTGATGTTATTCAGTACTTC. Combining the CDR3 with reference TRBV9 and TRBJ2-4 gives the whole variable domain DSGVTQTPKHLITATGQRVTLRCSPRSGDLSVYWYQQSLDQGLQFLIQYYNGEERAKGNILERFSAQQFPDLHSELNLSSLELGDSALYFCASSGGGLDVIQYFGAGTRLSVL.

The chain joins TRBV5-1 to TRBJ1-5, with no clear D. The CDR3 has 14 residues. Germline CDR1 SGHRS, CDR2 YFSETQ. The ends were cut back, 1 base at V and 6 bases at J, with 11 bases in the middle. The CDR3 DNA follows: TGCGCCAGCAGCTTGAGCCCGACGGGTCAGCCCCAGCATTTT. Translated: CASSLSPTGQPQHF.

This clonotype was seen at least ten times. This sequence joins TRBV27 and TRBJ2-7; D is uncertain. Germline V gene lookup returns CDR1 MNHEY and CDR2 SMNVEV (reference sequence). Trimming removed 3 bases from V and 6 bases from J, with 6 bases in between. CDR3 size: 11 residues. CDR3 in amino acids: CASSFNTEQYF. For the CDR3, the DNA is TGTGCCAGCAGTTTTAACACCGAGCAGTACTTC.

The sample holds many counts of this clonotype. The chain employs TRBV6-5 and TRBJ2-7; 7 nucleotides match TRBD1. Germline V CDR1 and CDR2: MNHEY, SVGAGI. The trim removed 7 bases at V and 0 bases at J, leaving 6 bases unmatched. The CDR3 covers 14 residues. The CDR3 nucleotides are TGTGCCAGCACCACCCGGGACAGCTCCTACGAGCAGTACTTC. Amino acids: CASTTRDSSYEQYF.

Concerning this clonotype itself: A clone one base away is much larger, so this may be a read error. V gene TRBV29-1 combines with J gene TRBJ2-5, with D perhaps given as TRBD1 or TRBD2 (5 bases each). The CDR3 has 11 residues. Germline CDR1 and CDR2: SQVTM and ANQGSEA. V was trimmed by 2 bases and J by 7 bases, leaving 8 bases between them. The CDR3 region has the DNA TGCAGCGTTGAATTTGGGGGGACCCAGTACTTC. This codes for CSVEFGGTQYF.

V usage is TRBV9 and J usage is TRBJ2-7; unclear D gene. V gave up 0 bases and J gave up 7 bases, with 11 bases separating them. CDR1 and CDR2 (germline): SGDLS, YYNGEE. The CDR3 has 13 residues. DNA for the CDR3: TGTGCCAGCAGCGTAGAGGAAGACGGGGAGCAGTACTTC. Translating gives CASSVEEDGEQYF.

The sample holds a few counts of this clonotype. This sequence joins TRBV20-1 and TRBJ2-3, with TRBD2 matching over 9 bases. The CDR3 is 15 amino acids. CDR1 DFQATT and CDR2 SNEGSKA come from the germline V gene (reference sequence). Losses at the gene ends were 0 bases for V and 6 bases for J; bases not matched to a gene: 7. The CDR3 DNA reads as TGCAGTGCTAGAGATCGGCTAGCGGGGACCGATACGCAGTATTTT. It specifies CSARDRLAGTDTQYF.

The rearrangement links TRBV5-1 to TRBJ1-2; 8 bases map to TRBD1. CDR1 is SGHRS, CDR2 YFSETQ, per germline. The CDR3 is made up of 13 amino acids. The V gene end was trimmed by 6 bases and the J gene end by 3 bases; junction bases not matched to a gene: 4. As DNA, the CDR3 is TGCGCCAGCACCGAACAGGGGGACTATGGCTACACCTTC. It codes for CASTEQGDYGYTF.

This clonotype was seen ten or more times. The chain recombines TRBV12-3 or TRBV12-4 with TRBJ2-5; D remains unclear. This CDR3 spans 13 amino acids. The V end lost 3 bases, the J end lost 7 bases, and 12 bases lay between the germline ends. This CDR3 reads CASSLDRPATQYF. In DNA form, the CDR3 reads TGTGCCAGCAGTTTGGACCGTCCTGCGACCCAGTACTTC.

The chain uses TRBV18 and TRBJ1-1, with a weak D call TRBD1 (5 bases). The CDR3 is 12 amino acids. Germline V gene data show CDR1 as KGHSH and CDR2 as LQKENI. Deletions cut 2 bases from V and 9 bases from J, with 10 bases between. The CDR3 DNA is TGTGCCAGCTCACCAAGTACAGGAAAAGCTTTCTTT. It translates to CASSPSTGKAFF.

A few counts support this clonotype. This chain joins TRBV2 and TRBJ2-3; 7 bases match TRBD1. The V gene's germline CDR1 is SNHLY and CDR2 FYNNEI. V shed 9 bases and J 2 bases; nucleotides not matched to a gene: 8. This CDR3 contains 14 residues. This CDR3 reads CARGPGTDTDTQYF. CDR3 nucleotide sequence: TGTGCCAGAGGACCCGGGACAGACACAGATACGCAGTATTTT. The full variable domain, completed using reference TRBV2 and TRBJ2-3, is EPEVTQTPSHQVTQMGQEVILRCVPISNHLYFYWYRQILGQKVEFLVSFYNNEISEKSEIFDDQFSVERPDGSNFTLKIRSTKLEDSAMYFCARGPGTDTDTQYFGPGTRLTVL.